The TCR beta chain under discussion was sequenced for a study of shared clonotypes between healthy human individuals. Study-level background: The cohort had a couple of women and a few men, ages 18 to 49. Study conclusions and caveats: Among a handful of donors, 4.5% to 5.5% of naive CD4 clonotypes were found in common. Only blood was sampled, and tissue TCR repertoires likely differ from blood ones.

Notes on this clone: Its antigen is unidentified.

This CDR3 comprises 15 residues. Here immunoSEQ multiplex PCR was the method, and the copy in TCRdb shows in-frame clones only, minus some. Found here are under 600,000 clones, 95% to 96% of them singletons; the top ten hold about 0.064%. Sequences were obtained from naive CD4+ T cells sorted from blood. Subset noted: CD45RA+ positively selected. This chain joins TRBV12-2 and TRBJ2-5; TRBD1 is the table's D call, not checked against the DNA. TRBV12-2 is termed a pseudogene. This TCR was recovered from a woman between 25 and 40 years old in good health. CDR3 loop: CASRYRGRRKETQYF. The CDR3 region has the DNA TGTGCAAGTCGCTACAGGGGCCGGCGTAAAGAGACCCAGTACTTC.